One and the same sample provided the 27 T cell receptor beta chains below, sequenced in a study of PD-1 blockade in classical Hodgkin lymphoma. Time point meaning: cycle 4 day 1 (C4D1), after 6 weeks of nivolumab. Autologous stem cell transplantation was followed by relapse in every patient, and brentuximab vedotin exposure varied. Purified CD4+ T cells were obtained from thawed PBMCs through magnetic negative selection. Using immunoSEQ multiplex PCR, the repertoire was profiled, and TCRdb retains in-frame clones only, with some absent. Here the sample spans about 30,000 clones, about 86% being singletons. The sample consisted of CD4+ T cells from blood, taken before the fourth cycle of nivolumab. The receptors originated from a human donor with classical Hodgkin lymphoma.

This sequence joins TRBV9 and TRBJ2-3, with 8 bases lining up with TRBD1. The CDR3 has 13 amino acids. J lost 6 bases, V lost 4 bases, and 4 bases had no gene match. Per germline, CDR1 SGDLS and CDR2 YYNGEE. The CDR3 spells CASSPGDRDTQYF. Written as DNA, the CDR3 is TGTGCCAGCAGCCCAGGGGACAGGGATACGCAGTATTTT.

The genes are TRBV6-1 and TRBJ1-4; D remains unclear. Germline CDR1 and CDR2: MNHNS and SASEGT. CDR3 size: 18 residues. Trimming shortened V by 3 bases and J by 0 bases, and 17 bases separated the two germline ends. CDR3 region: CASSEVPTLAATNEKLFF. CDR3 nucleotide sequence: TGTGCCAGCAGTGAGGTGCCGACCCTAGCTGCAACTAATGAAAAACTGTTTTTT.

In the case of this clone: Different DNA sequences within this sample yield the same CDR3. V usage is TRBV4-1 and J usage is TRBJ1-4; TRBD1 aligns across 10 bases. The CDR3 loop spans 16 amino acids. Germline CDR1 MGHRA, CDR2 YSYEKL. The V and J ends lost 0 bases and 5 bases, in that order; junction bases with no gene match: 3. Here the CDR3 reads CASSQDRQGANEKLFF. The CDR3, as DNA: TGCGCCAGCAGCCAAGATCGACAGGGGGCAAATGAAAAACTGTTTTTT.

The chain uses TRBV7-9 and TRBJ2-5; 8 bases are shared with TRBD1. The trim removed 5 bases at V and 1 base at J, leaving 9 bases unmatched. CDR3 size: 16 residues. From germline, CDR1 is SEHNR and CDR2 FQNEAQ (reference sequence). The CDR3 region is CASSRGMTGAQETQYF. DNA for the CDR3: TGTGCCAGCAGCCGGGGGATGACAGGGGCCCAAGAGACCCAGTACTTC.

The CDR3 DNA sequence: TGTGCCAGCAGCTGGGGGGACGTAATGAGCGTCCCCTACTACGAGCAGTACTTC. Amino acid sequence: CASSWGDVMSVPYYEQYF. The V call is TRBV11-2, the J call TRBJ2-7, with a possible D match to TRBD2 (6 bases). The V gene's germline CDR1 is SGHAT and CDR2 FQNNGV. Trimming pared 4 bases from V and 3 bases from J, leaving 25 bases between. CDR3 length equals 18 residues.

This chain joins TRBV11-2 and TRBJ1-5, with no clear D. CDR1 and CDR2 (germline): SGHAT, FQNNGV. This CDR3 has 14 amino acids. V was trimmed by 1 base and J by 6 bases, leaving 10 bases between them. The CDR3 spells CASSLGPIGQPQHF. CDR3 DNA sequence: TGTGCCAGCAGCTTAGGGCCAATAGGTCAGCCCCAGCATTTT.

This clone showed up just a few times. This sequence joins TRBV28 and TRBJ1-2, with 7 nucleotides matching TRBD1. V lost 3 bases, J lost 7 bases, and 14 bases stayed unmatched. The CDR3 has 16 amino acids. Germline assignment: CDR1 MDHEN and CDR2 SYDVKM. In nucleotides, the CDR3 is TGTGCCAGCAGTTTTGTTGAGGGACAGAGGGGACGTGGCTACACCTTC. It encodes CASSFVEGQRGRGYTF.

The rearrangement joins TRBV30 to TRBJ2-3, with a possible D match to TRBD1 (6 bases). The CDR3 is made up of 15 amino acids. In germline, CDR1 is GTSNPN, CDR2 SVGIG (reference sequence). V shed 4 bases and J shed 5 bases, with 19 bases lying between them. The CDR3 protein is CAWMRRRTVGDTQYF. In DNA form, the CDR3 reads TGTGCCTGGATGCGGAGGCGGACAGTAGGAGATACGCAGTATTTT.

This sequence joins TRBV7-9 and TRBJ2-1, with 7 bases matching TRBD2. This CDR3 is 14 amino acids long. From germline, CDR1 is SEHNR and CDR2 FQNEAQ (reference sequence). The ends lost 1 base at V and 6 bases at J; junction bases unmatched: 3. CDR3 DNA: TGTGCCAGCAGCTTAGAAGCGGGAACCAATGAGCAGTTCTTC. Protein sequence: CASSLEAGTNEQFF. Combining the CDR3 with reference TRBV7-9 and TRBJ2-1 gives the whole variable domain DTGVSQNPRHKITKRGQNVTFRCDPISEHNRLYWYRQTLGQGPEFLTYFQNEAQLEKSRLLSDRFSAERPKGSFSTLEIQRTEQGDSAMYLCASSLEAGTNEQFFGPGTRLTVL.

This sequence joins TRBV2 and TRBJ2-2; 11 bases are shared with TRBD2. Looked up from germline, CDR1 is SNHLY and CDR2 is FYNNEI. The CDR3 extends over 16 amino acids. With 6 bases clipped from V and 8 bases from J, the junction kept 11 bases outside the gene matches. CDR3 sequence: CASSLHLAGGLGELFF. The CDR3 nucleotides are TGTGCCAGCAGCCTTCATCTAGCGGGGGGACTTGGGGAGCTGTTTTTT.

In its sample, this clone was seen once. The rearrangement joins TRBV4-1 to TRBJ2-1; 9 bases align to TRBD2. This CDR3 contains 17 residues. The J segment lost 6 bases and the V segment lost 1 base, leaving 10 bases of the junction unmatched. CDR1 is MGHRA, CDR2 YSYEKL, per germline. The CDR3 region has the DNA TGCGCCAGCAGCCAAGGCCCAGCGGGGGGCCGCCCCAATGAGCAGTTCTTC. This encodes CASSQGPAGGRPNEQFF.

The chain carries TRBV27 and TRBJ2-1; tentatively, D is TRBD2 (7 bases). Trimming left V 6 bases short and J 4 bases short, with 16 bases between. CDR1 is MNHEY, CDR2 SMNVEV, per germline (reference sequence). The CDR3 totals 15 residues. The CDR3 reads CASRGGAVGYNEQFF. The DNA of the CDR3 is TGTGCCAGCAGAGGGGGGGCCGTAGGGTACAATGAGCAGTTCTTC.

The chain is built from TRBV6-1 and TRBJ2-5; 10 nucleotides line up with TRBD2. There are 16 residues in the CDR3. With 4 bases clipped from V and 5 bases from J, the junction kept 10 bases outside the gene matches. The germline gives CDR1 MNHNS, CDR2 SASEGT. CDR3 sequence reads: CASSARLAGPSETQYF. CDR3 nucleotide sequence: TGTGCCAGCAGTGCCCGACTAGCGGGCCCTTCGGAGACCCAGTACTTC.

The J gene is TRBJ2-1, the V gene TRBV4-1; TRBD2 might be the D (6 bases). Trimming stripped 1 base from V and 0 bases from J, with 10 bases between. The CDR3 sequence is 16 residues long. CDR1 is MGHRA and CDR2 is YSYEKL in the germline V gene. This CDR3 reads CASSQVWEVSYNEQFF. The CDR3, as DNA: TGCGCCAGCAGCCAAGTTTGGGAGGTCTCCTACAATGAGCAGTTCTTC.

V gene TRBV7-2 combines with J gene TRBJ1-2, with D hard to call. V dropped 1 base and J dropped 5 bases, with 14 bases sitting between them. The germline V gene has CDR1 SGHTA and CDR2 FQGNSA. The CDR3 loop spans 15 amino acids. CDR3 nucleotides: TGTGCCAGCAGCTTAGGGCCGAATTTGGGGTATGGCTACACCTTC. This encodes CASSLGPNLGYGYTF.

The rearrangement uses TRBV28 and TRBJ2-3, with D perhaps TRBD2 (6 bases). CDR3 size: 15 residues. From germline, CDR1 is MDHEN and CDR2 SYDVKM. Trimming stripped 5 bases from V and 0 bases from J, with 12 bases between. As DNA, the CDR3 is TGTGCCAGCAGTCGACTAGAGCTTAGCACAGATACGCAGTATTTT. Translated, it gives CASSRLELSTDTQYF.

This chain connects TRBV5-4 to TRBJ2-3; weak D call: TRBD1 (6 bases). The CDR3 loop spans 15 amino acids. Germline CDR1 reads SGHNT; CDR2 reads YYREEE (reference sequence). V was shortened by 4 bases and J by 2 bases, with 14 bases between the two germline ends. In nucleotides, the CDR3 is TGTGCCAGCAGCGGCACAGGGCTTGACACAGATACGCAGTATTTT. Translated, it gives CASSGTGLDTDTQYF. Supplemented by reference TRBV5-4 and TRBJ2-3, the full variable domain reads ETGVTQSPTHLIKTRGQQVTLRCSSQSGHNTVSWYQQALGQGPQFIFQYYREEENGRGNFPPRFSGLQFPNYSSELNVNALELDDSALYLCASSGTGLDTDTQYFGPGTRLTVL.

The gene calls are TRBV9 and TRBJ1-4; D possibly corresponds to TRBD1 (5 bases). The V end was cut by 1 base, the J end by 8 bases, with 15 bases between. This CDR3 region has 15 residues. Germline-derived CDR1 and CDR2 are SGDLS and YYNGEE. The CDR3 region is CASSVTGTGGEKLFF. In nucleotides, the CDR3 is TGTGCCAGCAGCGTAACGGGGACGGGAGGGGAAAAACTGTTTTTT.

This chain connects TRBV21-1 to TRBJ1-2; the table's D gene call, TRBD1, was not cross checked with the DNA. TRBV21-1 has pseudogene status. CDR3 length: 15 amino acids. The CDR3 nucleotides read TGTGCCAGCAGCAAAGCGCAGTCAGGGGTCTATGGCTACACCTTC. Protein: CASSKAQSGVYGYTF.

The V and J genes are TRBV29-1 and TRBJ2-1; the match to TRBD2 covers 11 bases. The CDR3 is made up of 13 amino acids. Germline assignment: CDR1 SQVTM and CDR2 ANQGSEA. With V trimmed by 6 bases and J by 4 bases, 2 bases remained unmatched. The CDR3 coding sequence is TGCAGCGTCAGACTAGCGGGGTACAATGAGCAGTTCTTC. Protein product: CSVRLAGYNEQFF.

CDR3 sequence reads: CASRPDRGNQPQHF. In nucleotides, the CDR3 is TGCGCCAGCCGCCCGGACAGGGGCAATCAGCCCCAGCATTTT. This chain links TRBV10-2 with TRBJ1-5; 8 bases agree with TRBD1. Trimming took 8 bases from V and 2 from J; bases not matched to a gene: 5. Looked up from germline, CDR1 is WSHSY and CDR2 is SAAADI. The CDR3 contains 14 residues.

In its sample, this clone was seen once. The V gene is TRBV28, the J gene TRBJ1-6; 7 nucleotides align to TRBD1. Looked up from germline, CDR1 is MDHEN and CDR2 is SYDVKM. There are 13 residues in the CDR3. V lost 5 bases to trimming and J lost 7 bases; unmatched junction nucleotides: 2. The CDR3 nucleotides read TGTGCCAGCAGTCGACAGGGAAATTCACCCCTCCACTTT. This sequence encodes CASSRQGNSPLHF.

The chain recombines TRBV5-1 with TRBJ1-2, with D hard to call. Germline lookup yields CDR1 SGHRS and CDR2 YFSETQ. V lost 0 bases and J lost 7, with 7 bases in between. The CDR3 has 12 residues. The CDR3 reads CASSLVPGGYTF. The CDR3 DNA sequence: TGCGCCAGCAGCTTGGTTCCGGGTGGCTACACCTTC.

In DNA, the CDR3 is TGTGCCAGCAGCCAACCGACAGGTTCCTACGAGCAGTACTTC. The encoded protein is CASSQPTGSYEQYF. V is TRBV4-2 and J is TRBJ2-7; D possibly corresponds to TRBD1 (6 bases). CDR3 length: 14 residues. Germline V lookup: CDR1 LGHNA, CDR2 YNFKEQ. With 2 bases removed from V and 1 base from J, the gap between germline ends came to 9 bases.

The chain carries TRBV18 and TRBJ2-7, with unresolved D. The CDR3 has 12 amino acids. Germline CDR1 KGHSH, CDR2 LQKENI. The ends were cut back, 3 bases at V and 0 bases at J, with 3 bases in the middle. The CDR3 bases are TGTGCCAGCTCACCTAGCTCCTACGAGCAGTACTTC. This translates into CASSPSSYEQYF. Supplemented by reference TRBV18 and TRBJ2-7, the full variable domain reads NAGVMQNPRHLVRRRGQEARLRCSPMKGHSHVYWYRQLPEEGLKFMVYLQKENIIDESGMPKERFSAEFPKEGPSILRIQQVVRGDSAAYFCASSPSSYEQYFGPGTRLTVT.

The chain uses TRBV5-1 and TRBJ2-5, with 7 bases that match TRBD1. J lost 2 bases, V lost 5 bases, and 9 bases had no gene match. This CDR3 is built from 15 residues. Germline lookup yields CDR1 SGHRS and CDR2 YFSETQ. The CDR3 DNA is TGCGCCAGCAGAGAAACCGGGACAGTTCAAGAGACCCAGTACTTC. It yields the protein CASRETGTVQETQYF. The variable domain in full, completed from reference TRBV5-1 and TRBJ2-5, reads KAGVTQTPRYLIKTRGQQVTLSCSPISGHRSVSWYQQTPGQGLQFLFEYFSETQRNKGNFPGRFSGRQFSNSRSEMNVSTLELGDSALYLCASRETGTVQETQYFGPGTRLLVL.

This clone was seen only a few times. This sequence joins TRBV19 and TRBJ1-5; D is undetermined. The CDR3 has 15 residues. Germline assignment: CDR1 LNHDA and CDR2 SQIVND (reference sequence). V was pared by 5 bases and J by 7 bases, with 18 bases between. The CDR3 sequence: CASSQTSVIPQPQHF. The CDR3 DNA is TGTGCCAGTAGTCAAACCTCAGTTATCCCGCAGCCCCAGCATTTT.